This paragraph reports one T cell receptor beta chain. Its antigen remains unidentified. Base qualities were left out, and no much larger clone turns up one base away. These data are taken from a study of Graves' ophthalmopathy and Graves' hyperthyroidism (dated by TCRdb to 2017 to 2018). For context, the study as a whole: Peripheral blood was collected before any treatment was given, at the time of initial diagnosis. TCR beta repertoire signatures were used to distinguish Graves' ophthalmopathy from Graves' hyperthyroidism and to predict progression to ophthalmopathy. In total, 135 blood samples were TCR-sequenced: under 45 ophthalmopathy, some 75 hyperthyroidism and 17 hyperthyroidism-to-ophthalmopathy patients. To explore V-J signatures distinguishing ophthalmopathy from hyperthyroidism, a discovery set of 100 patients (roughly 42 ophthalmopathy, about 57 stable hyperthyroidism) was enrolled. An independent validation cohort comprised roughly 20 hyperthyroidism patients and about 16 patients who later progressed from hyperthyroidism to ophthalmopathy. In over 5 hyperthyroidism patients, the T-cell repertoire of thyroid tissue was compared with the T-cell repertoire of blood. Following sampling, methimazole starting at 30 mg daily was administered to hyperthyroidism patients, and high-dose intravenous methylprednisolone was administered to ophthalmopathy patients. The 100 or so discovery patients were divided at random into training and test sets in a 7:3 ratio.

For repertoire sequencing, TCR beta CDR3 regions were amplified from RNA transcripts. A first-round RT-PCR used HTBI primers with the Qiagen OneStep RT-PCR kit, followed by a second-round multiplex PCR, size selection and purification. Libraries were sequenced paired-end with 100 bp reads on an Illumina HiSeq2000. In the original analysis: SOAPnuke was used to process the reads, throwing out any read that had adapters, had uncalled bases, had a mean Phred below 15, or lacked an exact constant-primer or identifier match. COPE v1.2.5 was used to merge the high-quality paired reads. Clonotypes were defined as unique nucleotide sequences and were aligned to IMGT TRB V, D and J references using MiTCR v1.1. Analysis was restricted to V-J combinations with a frequency above 0.0001, which covered about 99% of repertoires. A TCR clonal expansion and chaos score per V-J combination was defined as the ratio of F50 clonal expansion to chaos observed in the TCRdist matrix. Features were reduced by Welch's t-statistics and random forest to over 10 V-J combinations, which fed a naive Bayes classifier. Thyroid-blood repertoire similarity was quantified with the Morisita-Horn index. The raw public data were reprocessed by TCRdb itself: fastp quality trimming at Q25, MiXCR clonotype calling, in-frame beta chains only. Each entry merges the rows of one CDR3 protein and shows their most common DNA and genes. TCRdb assigned the V and J calls; the authors' analysis was not used. Present in this sample are roughly 170,000 distinct CDR3 sequences, 39% of which were seen just once. Of the sample, 8% to 9.5% is held by the ten largest clones.

The germline V gene (reference sequence) gives CDR1 as DFQATT and CDR2 as SNEGSKA. Cut back by 1 base and 5 bases, the V and J ends lie 14 bases apart. The CDR3 measures 14 amino acids from cysteine to phenylalanine. The sequence is cut down to CDR3 DNA, 42 bases in frame from base 1. The full study reports these points: In validation, the model predicted ophthalmopathy progression with roughly 68% sensitivity and approximately 78% specificity; roughly 11 predicted patients were CT-confirmed with GO in a median of about 6.1 months. In cross-validation, the 13-signature model distinguished ophthalmopathy from stable hyperthyroidism with approximately 90% sensitivity and around 83% specificity, while in the test set the corresponding values were 80% and 75%. Sample size was not statistically predetermined, and group allocation was not concealed from the investigators. Among expanded thyroid clonotypes with frequency above 0.001, most also showed up in blood, which suggests that blood repertoires may reflect the thyroid immune response.

Ophthalmopathy patients had moderately to severely active disease, Clinical Activity Score of at least 3, NOSPECS grade of at least 4, and disease duration under 3 months. Patients were excluded if they had other autoimmune diseases, uncontrolled infections, pregnancy or lactation. Clinical symptoms, serum thyroxine, TRAb, thyroid ultrasound and orbital computed tomography were used for diagnosis. Using Ficoll-Paque density gradient centrifugation, PBMCs were isolated from about 9.4 ml of fresh peripheral blood. Total RNA was extracted using Trizol reagent, and RNA quality was checked on an Agilent 2100 Bioanalyzer.

This TCR was recovered from a man under 40 with Graves' ophthalmopathy. Donor details come from another sample of the same person, matched by shared clones. The chain is assembled from TRBV20-1 and TRBJ2-5; TRBD1 is possibly the D segment (5 matching bases). Sequenced input: peripheral blood. The CDR3 loop reads CSARVLGPRETQYF. The sequenced DNA is TGCAGTGCTAGAGTACTGGGGCCGAGGGAGACCCAGTACTTC.